These T cell receptor beta chains were read from a single sample in a study of Graves' ophthalmopathy and Graves' hyperthyroidism. One entry per CDR3 protein results from TCRdb running MiXCR on the multiplex PCR reads. Among approximately 210,000 distinct CDR3 sequences listed, 29% were seen once. The sample consisted of peripheral blood. The receptors stem from a man aged 50 or older with Graves' ophthalmopathy. The CDR3 runs from the conserved cysteine through the conserved F or W. The order of the fields is D gene, clone size, J gene, V gene, CDR3 length, CDR3 DNA, CDR3 protein. The D gene is left open where the match is weak. Expanded clones get a size class; other rows say once, few or many, or leave the size out.

NA,many,TRBJ2-7,TRBV28,14,TGTGCCAGCAGTGGGGTGTGGGACCACAGGGAGCAGTACTTC,CASSGVWDHREQYF
NA,many,TRBJ2-7,TRBV20-1,15,TGCAGTGCAACGAGAGGGGGGTCAGGGGCCTACGAGCAGTACTTC,CSATRGGSGAYEQYF
TRBD2,many,TRBJ2-7,TRBV5-1,17,TGCGCCAGCAGCTTGGCCCCTAGCGGGGGACTCTCCTACGAGCAGTACTTC,CASSLAPSGGLSYEQYF
TRBD2,NA,TRBJ2-5,TRBV6-4,15,TGTGCCAGCAGCTGGCGGGAGTGGGGCGGGGAGACCCAGTACTTC,CASSWREWGGETQYF
TRBD2,many,TRBJ2-7,TRBV18,16,TGTGCCAGCTCACCCCATAGCGGGACTGACTTCTACGAGCAGTACTTC,CASSPHSGTDFYEQYF
NA,many,TRBJ1-1,TRBV27,15,TGTGCCAGCAGTTTGAGCGGCGGTCTTAACACTGAAGCTTTCTTT,CASSLSGGLNTEAFF
NA,NA,TRBJ2-7,TRBV28,13,TGTGCCAGCAAGCTGACAGGAGCCTACGAGCAGTACTTC,CASKLTGAYEQYF
NA,NA,TRBJ2-2,TRBV6-1,16,TGTGCCAGCAGTGAACGTCAGGGGAATGGGGAGGGGGAGCTGTTTTTT,CASSERQGNGEGELFF
TRBD2,many,TRBJ2-7,TRBV5-4,16,TGTGCCAGCAGCAAAACCTCCGGGACTAGCGTATACGAGCAGTACTTC,CASSKTSGTSVYEQYF
NA,many,TRBJ2-2,TRBV28,15,TGTGCCAGCAGTCGGTGGACGGACAACACCGGGGAGCTGTTTTTT,CASSRWTDNTGELFF
NA,NA,TRBJ1-6,TRBV7-8,13,TGTGCCAGCAGCCCAGGGCGGAATTCACCCCTCCACTTT,CASSPGRNSPLHF
NA,NA,TRBJ1-2,TRBV6-2/TRBV6-3,13,TGTGCCAGCAGTGCCCTGCGGGGTTATGGCTACACCTTC,CASSALRGYGYTF
NA,NA,TRBJ2-7,TRBV11-2,16,TGTGCCAGCAGCTTAGATTTTCGGACTGGTACCTACGAGCAGTACTTC,CASSLDFRTGTYEQYF
NA,many,TRBJ2-7,TRBV6-1,14,TGTGCCAGCAGACGGGACTGGAGCTACTACGAGCAGTACTTC,CASRRDWSYYEQYF
NA,many,TRBJ2-5,TRBV28,18,TGTGCCAGCAGTTCCGGGGTGCTTCTTGGGCCCAGGCAAGAGACCCAGTACTTC,CASSSGVLLGPRQETQYF
NA,many,TRBJ1-1,TRBV2,14,TGTGCCAGCAGTGAAATACGTGGGAACACTGAAGCTTTCTTT,CASSEIRGNTEAFF
TRBD2,many,TRBJ2-7,TRBV29-1,13,TGCAGCGTTGGTGGCGGGAGCTCCTACGAGCAGTACTTC,CSVGGGSSYEQYF
NA,many,TRBJ2-7,TRBV28,14,TGTGCCACCGAGACTAGACCCCTCTCCTACGAGCAGTACTTC,CATETRPLSYEQYF
TRBD2,many,TRBJ2-2,TRBV7-3,17,TGTGCCAGCAGCTTAACTTCACTAGCGGGATCCATCGGGGAGCTGTTTTTT,CASSLTSLAGSIGELFF
NA,many,TRBJ1-1,TRBV6-1,14,TGTGCCAGCAGTGATAGGGGGGCCGACACTGAAGCTTTCTTT,CASSDRGADTEAFF
TRBD1,many,TRBJ2-7,TRBV27,13,TGTGCCAGCCACCGGACAGGGGGCGACGAGCAGTACTTC,CASHRTGGDEQYF
NA,few,TRBJ2-7,TRBV5-1,15,TGCGCCAGCAGCGGACGGGACGGATACTCCTACGAGCAGTACTTC,CASSGRDGYSYEQYF
NA,many,TRBJ2-7,TRBV5-1,13,TGCGCCAGCAGCTTGGAATTCCTCTACGAGCAGTACTTC,CASSLEFLYEQYF
NA,many,TRBJ2-6,TRBV7-8,15,TGTGCCAGCAGCTTAACCTTGGGGGGGGCCAACGTCCTGACTTTC,CASSLTLGGANVLTF
NA,many,TRBJ1-6,TRBV5-1,14,TGCGCCAGCAGCGCTGACTCCTATAATTCACCCCTCCACTTT,CASSADSYNSPLHF
TRBD2,many,TRBJ2-7,TRBV27,16,TGTGCCAGCAGTTTTAGTCGACTAGCGGGGTTCTACGAGCAGTACTTC,CASSFSRLAGFYEQYF
NA,many,TRBJ1-6,TRBV7-9,15,TGTGCCAGCAGCCGGATCGACGGCCAAGGTTCACCCCTCCACTTT,CASSRIDGQGSPLHF
NA,many,TRBJ2-7,TRBV28,11,TGTGCCAGCAGTTCGAAGGGTGAGCAGTACTTC,CASSSKGEQYF
NA,NA,TRBJ1-2,TRBV20-1,14,TGCAGTGCTAGTGACCTCACTACTAACTATGGCTACACCTTC,CSASDLTTNYGYTF
NA,many,TRBJ2-7,TRBV6-5,11,TGTGCCAGCAGTTACTTAGGACTTACCTACTTC,CASSYLGLTYF
NA,once,TRBJ2-5,TRBV12-3/TRBV12-4,14,TGTGCCAGCAGTTTCGTCGACAGGCAAGAGACCCAGTACTTC,CASSFVDRQETQYF
TRBD1,many,TRBJ2-7,TRBV7-2,16,TGTGCCAGCAGCTTCAGGGCCGGGACAGGGCTTTACGAGCAGTACTTC,CASSFRAGTGLYEQYF